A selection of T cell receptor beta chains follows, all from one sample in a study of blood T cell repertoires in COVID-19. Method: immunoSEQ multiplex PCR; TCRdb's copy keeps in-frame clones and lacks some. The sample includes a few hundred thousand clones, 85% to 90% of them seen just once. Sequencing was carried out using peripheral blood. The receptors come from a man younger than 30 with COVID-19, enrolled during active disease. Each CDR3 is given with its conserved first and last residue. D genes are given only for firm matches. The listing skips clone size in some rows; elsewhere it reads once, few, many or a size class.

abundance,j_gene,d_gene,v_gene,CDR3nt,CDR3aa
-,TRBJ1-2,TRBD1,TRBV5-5,TGTGCCAGCAGCTCCACAGGGGCTGGCGGCTACACCTTC,CASSSTGAGGYTF
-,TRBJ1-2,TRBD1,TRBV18,TGTGCCAGCTCATATTTACAGGGGAAGGATGGCTACACCTTC,CASSYLQGKDGYTF
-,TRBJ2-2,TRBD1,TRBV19,TGTGCCAGTACTCATACAGGGGTAATTAACACCGGGGAGCTGTTTTTT,CASTHTGVINTGELFF
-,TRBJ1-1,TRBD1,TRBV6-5,TGTGCCAGCAGGACAGGGGTTGGGGACACTGAAGCTTTCTTT,CASRTGVGDTEAFF
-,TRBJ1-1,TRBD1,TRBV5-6,TGTGCCAGCAGCGTGGGACAGTTGAACACTGAAGCTTTCTTT,CASSVGQLNTEAFF
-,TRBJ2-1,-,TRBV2,TGTGCCAGCAGTGAAGGCGATCAGGTGCTATCCTACAATGAGCAGTTCTTC,CASSEGDQVLSYNEQFF
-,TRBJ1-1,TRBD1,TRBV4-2,TGTGCCAGCAGCCAAGATGGGAGAGGTGAACAGGGGACCAACACTGAAGCTTTCTTT,CASSQDGRGEQGTNTEAFF
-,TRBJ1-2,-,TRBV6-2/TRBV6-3,TGTGCCAGCAGTTTGACAGGACCGAATGGCTACACCTTC,CASSLTGPNGYTF
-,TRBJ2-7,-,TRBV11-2,TGTGCCAGCAACCCCATCAGGGAACGCTACGAGCAGTACTTC,CASNPIRERYEQYF
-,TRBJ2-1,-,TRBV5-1,TGCGCCAGCAGCTTGGAGCGGACCAGCTACAATGAGCAGTTCTTC,CASSLERTSYNEQFF
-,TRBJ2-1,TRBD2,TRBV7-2,TGTGCCAGCAGCTTACACCATCCGACTAGCGGGTACAATGAGCAGTTCTTC,CASSLHHPTSGYNEQFF
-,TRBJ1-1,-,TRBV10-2,TGCGCCAGCAGTGAGTCGACGGGGGGCTGGACTGAAGCTTTCTTT,CASSESTGGWTEAFF
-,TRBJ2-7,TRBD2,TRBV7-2,TGTGCCAGCAGCCCCCCTCGGGGGGGTGCCACCTACGAGCAGTACTTC,CASSPPRGGATYEQYF
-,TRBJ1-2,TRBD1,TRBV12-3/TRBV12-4,TGTGCCAGCAGTTCGACAGGGTATGGCTACACCTTC,CASSSTGYGYTF
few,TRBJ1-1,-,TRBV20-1,TGCAGTGCCGGGGGGACAAGTAAAGCTTTCTTT,CSAGGTSKAFF
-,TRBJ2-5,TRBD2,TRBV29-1,TGCAGCGTTGTGTCTTTAGCGGGAGTAGAGACCCAGTACTTC,CSVVSLAGVETQYF
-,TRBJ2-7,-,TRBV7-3,TGTGCCAGCAGCTTAATCGGGTCCTACGAGCAGTACTTC,CASSLIGSYEQYF
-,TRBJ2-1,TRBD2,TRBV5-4,TGTGCCAGCAGCTTGGACGGGAGGGCCTGGAATGAGCAGTTCTTC,CASSLDGRAWNEQFF
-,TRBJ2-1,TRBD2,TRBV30,TGTGCCTGGGCCTCTGGACTAGCGGGCCACAATGAGCAGTTCTTC,CAWASGLAGHNEQFF
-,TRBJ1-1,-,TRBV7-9,TGTGCCAGCAGCTCCCTAGGTCCCACTGAAGCTTTCTTT,CASSSLGPTEAFF
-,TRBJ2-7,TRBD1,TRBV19,TGTGCCAGTAGGGCGACAGGGGGCCCCTACGAGCAGTACTTC,CASRATGGPYEQYF
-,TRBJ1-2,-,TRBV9,TGTGCCAGCAGCCCTTTGGAGGCACTTCGCTATGGCTACACCTTC,CASSPLEALRYGYTF
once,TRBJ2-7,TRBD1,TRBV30,TGTGCCTGGAGTGGGACAGGGATCGACGAGCAGTACTTC,CAWSGTGIDEQYF
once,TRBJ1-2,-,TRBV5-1,TGCGCCAGCAGCTTTTCAGGGGCCGCCTATGGCTACACCTTC,CASSFSGAAYGYTF
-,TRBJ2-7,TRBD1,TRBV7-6,TGTGCCAGCAGCACCCGGAGGGGGAGACAGGGGCGGCACGAGCAGTACTTC,CASSTRRGRQGRHEQYF
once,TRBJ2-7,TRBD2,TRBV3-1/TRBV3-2,TGTGCCAGCAGCCACACTAGCGGCTACGAGCAGTACTTC,CASSHTSGYEQYF
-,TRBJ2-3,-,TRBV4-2,TGTGCCAGCAGCCAAGCGCGGGCTAGCACAGATACGCAGTATTTT,CASSQARASTDTQYF
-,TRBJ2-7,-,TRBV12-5,TGTGCTAGTGGTTTGGTTGGAGGGACCTGGTACGAGCAGTACTTC,CASGLVGGTWYEQYF
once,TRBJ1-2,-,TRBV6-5,TGTGCCAGCAGTTACCTAGCCACTCCGAGGGATGGCTACACCTTC,CASSYLATPRDGYTF
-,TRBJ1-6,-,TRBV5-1,TGCGCCAGCAGCTTGGAACAGGACTCACCCCTCCACTTT,CASSLEQDSPLHF
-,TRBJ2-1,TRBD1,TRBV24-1,TGTGCCACCAGTCCACACGGACAGGACGGTAATGAGCAGTTCTTC,CATSPHGQDGNEQFF
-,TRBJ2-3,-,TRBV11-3,TGTGCCAGCAGCTTAGGGGAGGTTGCGGGGAACACAGATACGCAGTATTTT,CASSLGEVAGNTDTQYF
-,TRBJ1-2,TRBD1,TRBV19,TGTGCCAGTAGACGCGTCAGTGGGACAGGGGACTATGGCTACACCTTC,CASRRVSGTGDYGYTF
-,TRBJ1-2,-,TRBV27,TGTGCCAGCAGGAGACAGGAGAGCGATGGCTACACCTTC,CASRRQESDGYTF
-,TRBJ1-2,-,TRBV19,TGTGCCAGTAGTGATTCTGGAGGGGTGAACTATGGCTACACCTTC,CASSDSGGVNYGYTF
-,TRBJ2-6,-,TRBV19,TGTGCCAGTACCGTGGGGGCCTTACCCTCTGGGGCCAACGTCCTGACTTTC,CASTVGALPSGANVLTF
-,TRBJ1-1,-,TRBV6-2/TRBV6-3,TGTGCCAGCAGTTCCGGACAGTTATTGAACACTGAAGCTTTCTTT,CASSSGQLLNTEAFF
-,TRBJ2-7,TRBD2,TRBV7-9,TGTGCCAGCAGCTCTTGGACTAGCGGGGGTGACGAGCAGTACTTC,CASSSWTSGGDEQYF
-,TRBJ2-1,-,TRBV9,TGTGCCAGCAGCGTAGGTAGCTCCTACAATGAGCAGTTCTTC,CASSVGSSYNEQFF
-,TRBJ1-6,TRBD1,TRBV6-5,TGTGCCACCTCGACAGGGTTGAGTTCACCCCTCCACTTT,CATSTGLSSPLHF
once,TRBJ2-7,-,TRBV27,TGTGCCAGCAGTTTAGAGTCTGGGGGCCACGAGCAGTACTTC,CASSLESGGHEQYF